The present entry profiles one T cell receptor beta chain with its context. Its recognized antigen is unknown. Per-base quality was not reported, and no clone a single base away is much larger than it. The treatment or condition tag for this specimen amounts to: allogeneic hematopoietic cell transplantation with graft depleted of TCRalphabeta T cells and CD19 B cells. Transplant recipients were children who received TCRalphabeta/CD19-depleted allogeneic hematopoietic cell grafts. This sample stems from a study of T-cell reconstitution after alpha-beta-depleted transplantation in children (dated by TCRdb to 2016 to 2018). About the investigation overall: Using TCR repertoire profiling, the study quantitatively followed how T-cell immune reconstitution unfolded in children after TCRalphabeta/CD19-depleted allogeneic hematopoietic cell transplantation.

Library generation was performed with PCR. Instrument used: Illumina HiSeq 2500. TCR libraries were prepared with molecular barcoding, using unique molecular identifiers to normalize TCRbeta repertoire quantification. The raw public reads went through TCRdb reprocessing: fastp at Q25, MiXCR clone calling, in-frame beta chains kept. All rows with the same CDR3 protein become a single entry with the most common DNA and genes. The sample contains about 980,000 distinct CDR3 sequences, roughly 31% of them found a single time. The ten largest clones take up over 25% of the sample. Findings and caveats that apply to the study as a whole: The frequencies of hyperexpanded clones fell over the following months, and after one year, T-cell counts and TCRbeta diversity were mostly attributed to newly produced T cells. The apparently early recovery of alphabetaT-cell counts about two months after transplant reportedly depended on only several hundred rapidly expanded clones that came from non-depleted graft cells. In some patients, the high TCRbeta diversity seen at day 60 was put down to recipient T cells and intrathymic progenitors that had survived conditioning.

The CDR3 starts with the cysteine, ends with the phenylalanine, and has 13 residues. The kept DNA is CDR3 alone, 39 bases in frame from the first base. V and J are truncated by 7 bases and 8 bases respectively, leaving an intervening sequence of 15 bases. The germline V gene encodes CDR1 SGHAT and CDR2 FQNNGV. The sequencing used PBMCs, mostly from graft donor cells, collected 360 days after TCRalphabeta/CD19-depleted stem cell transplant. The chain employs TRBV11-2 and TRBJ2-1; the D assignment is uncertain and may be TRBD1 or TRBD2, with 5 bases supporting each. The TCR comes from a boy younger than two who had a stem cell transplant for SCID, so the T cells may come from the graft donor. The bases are TGTGCCAGCAACCCAAGTGGGGGTGATGAGCAGTTCTTC. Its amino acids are CASNPSGGDEQFF.